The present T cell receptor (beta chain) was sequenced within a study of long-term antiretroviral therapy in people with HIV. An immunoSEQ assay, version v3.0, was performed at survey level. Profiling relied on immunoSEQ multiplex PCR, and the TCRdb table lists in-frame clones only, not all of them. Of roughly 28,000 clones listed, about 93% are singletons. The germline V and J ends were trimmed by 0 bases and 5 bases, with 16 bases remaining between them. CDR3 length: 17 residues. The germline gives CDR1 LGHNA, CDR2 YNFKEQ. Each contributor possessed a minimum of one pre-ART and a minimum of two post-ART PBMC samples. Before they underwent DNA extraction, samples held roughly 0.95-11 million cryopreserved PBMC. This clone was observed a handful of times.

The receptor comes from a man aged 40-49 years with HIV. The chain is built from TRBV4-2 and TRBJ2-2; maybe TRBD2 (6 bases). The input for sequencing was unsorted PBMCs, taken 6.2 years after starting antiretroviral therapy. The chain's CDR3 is CASSQDRDGSFTGELFF. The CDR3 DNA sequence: TGTGCCAGCAGCCAAGATCGGGACGGGAGTTTTACCGGGGAGCTGTTTTTT.